These 10 T cell receptor beta chains came from one sample sequenced in a study of identical twins. TCRdb re-called the 5' RACE reads through MiXCR, storing one row per CDR3 protein. Among roughly 350,000 distinct CDR3 sequences listed, roughly 9% were seen once. The material sequenced was naive T cells sorted from blood. Source of these receptors: a woman aged 50 to 60 in good health.

This clonotype was seen ten or more times. The V gene is TRBV6-5, the J gene TRBJ2-1; 8 nucleotides agree with TRBD2. The CDR3 is 13 amino acids. The V gene end was trimmed by 5 bases and the J gene end by 12 bases; junction bases not matched to a gene: 9. Germline CDR1 reads MNHEY; CDR2 reads SVGAGI. The DNA for the CDR3 is TGTGCCAGCAGTCCCATAGCGGGACCGAGGCAGTTCTTC. Residues: CASSPIAGPRQFF.

This chain links TRBV5-1 with TRBJ2-1; the D call may be TRBD1 or TRBD2 (5 bases each). V was pared by 2 bases and J by 2 bases, with 11 bases between. CDR1 and CDR2 from the germline V gene are SGHRS and YFSETQ. The CDR3 is made up of 15 amino acids. The CDR3 spells CASSFGAGAYNEQFF. CDR3 nucleotides: TGCGCCAGCAGCTTCGGGGCTGGAGCCTACAATGAGCAGTTCTTC.

In its sample, this clonotype was seen many times. The CDR3 loop is CASSPGENEQFF. Written as DNA, the CDR3 is TGTGCCAGCAGTCCCGGGGAAAATGAGCAGTTCTTC. The chain uses TRBV27 and TRBJ2-1; weak D call: TRBD2 (5 bases). The V gene lost 5 bases and the J gene lost 7 bases, with 9 bases spanning the gap. This CDR3 is 12 amino acids long. Germline CDR1 reads MNHEY; CDR2 reads SMNVEV (reference sequence).

This clonotype was recorded a few times. The chain combines TRBV3-1 with TRBJ2-1; the match to TRBD2 covers 7 bases. Losses at the gene ends were 1 base for V and 11 bases for J; bases not matched to a gene: 8. The CDR3 loop spans 14 amino acids. CDR1 is LGHDT and CDR2 is YNNKEL in the germline V gene (reference sequence). CDR3 protein: CASSQVAGVVKQFF. CDR3 coding DNA: TGTGCCAGCAGCCAAGTAGCGGGCGTAGTTAAGCAGTTCTTC.

CDR3: CASTNKANTIYF. The CDR3 coding sequence is TGTGCCAGTACCAACAAAGCTAACACCATATATTTT. The V and J genes are TRBV19 and TRBJ1-3; D is unresolved. Trimming removed 7 bases from V and 7 bases from J, with 11 bases in between. The CDR3 is 12 amino acids. CDR1 and CDR2 from the germline V gene are LNHDA and SQIVND (reference sequence).

This clonotype was detected a few times. The rearrangement links TRBV24-1 to TRBJ2-1, with 11 bases lining up with TRBD2. Per germline, CDR1 KGHDR and CDR2 SFDVKD. The CDR3 has 19 residues. With V trimmed by 5 bases and J by 4 bases, 15 bases remained unmatched. In nucleotides, the CDR3 is TGTGCCACCAGTGCTCATGAGCGGACCGGGACTAGCGGTTACAATGAGCAGTTCTTC. The encoded protein is CATSAHERTGTSGYNEQFF.

The J gene is TRBJ2-3, the V gene TRBV20-1; 8 nucleotides line up with TRBD2. Per germline, CDR1 DFQATT and CDR2 SNEGSKA (reference sequence). The CDR3 has 16 amino acids. Trimming removed 1 base from V and 1 base from J; junction bases left unmatched: 7. The CDR3 DNA follows: TGCAGTGCTAGAGTGGGACTAGGAGTTGGCACAGATACGCAGTATTTT. This encodes CSARVGLGVGTDTQYF.

This clonotype was seen ten or more times. V usage is TRBV12-3 or TRBV12-4 and J usage is TRBJ2-2, with D perhaps TRBD2 (5 bases). Trimming removed 7 bases at V and 8 bases at J, with 11 bases between. The CDR3 has 12 residues. The CDR3 nucleotides are TGTGCCAGCAACGTTCGGGGAGGGGAGCTGTTTTTT. It translates to CASNVRGGELFF.

The chain recombines TRBV5-4 with TRBJ2-3; 10 nucleotides line up with TRBD2. This CDR3 is built from 19 residues. Trimming cost V 0 bases and J 6 bases; bases outside gene matches: 16. Germline V gene data show CDR1 as SGHNT and CDR2 as YYREEE (reference sequence). The CDR3 DNA reads TGTGCCAGCAGCTTGGATGGAGCGGGAGGGGGTAGTATGAAGGATACGCAGTATTTT. Its protein product is CASSLDGAGGGSMKDTQYF.

The sample holds many counts of this clonotype. The chain is built from TRBV5-1 and TRBJ2-1, with D unclear. Germline assignment: CDR1 SGHRS and CDR2 YFSETQ. CDR3 length: 13 amino acids. Trimming stripped 4 bases from V and 2 bases from J, with 7 bases between. DNA of the CDR3: TGCGCCAGCAGCCTAGGCCCCTACAATGAGCAGTTCTTC. Translating it yields CASSLGPYNEQFF.